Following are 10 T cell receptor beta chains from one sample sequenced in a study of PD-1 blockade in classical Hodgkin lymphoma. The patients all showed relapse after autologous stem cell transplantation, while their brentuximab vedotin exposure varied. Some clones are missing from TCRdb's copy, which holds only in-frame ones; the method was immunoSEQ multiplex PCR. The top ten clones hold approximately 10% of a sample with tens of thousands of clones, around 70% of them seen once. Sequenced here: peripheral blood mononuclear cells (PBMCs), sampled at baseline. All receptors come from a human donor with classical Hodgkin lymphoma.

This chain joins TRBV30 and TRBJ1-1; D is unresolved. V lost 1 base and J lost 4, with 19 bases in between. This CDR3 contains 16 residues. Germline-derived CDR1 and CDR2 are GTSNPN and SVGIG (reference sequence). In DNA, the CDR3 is TGTGCCTGGAGTGAGGCTGATCGGGTTTGGGGCACTGAAGCTTTCTTT. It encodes CAWSEADRVWGTEAFF.

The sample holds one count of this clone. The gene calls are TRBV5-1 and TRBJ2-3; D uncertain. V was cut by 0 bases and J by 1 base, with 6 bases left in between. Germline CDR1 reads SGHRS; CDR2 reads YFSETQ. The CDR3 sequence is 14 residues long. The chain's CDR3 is CASSLVAGTDTQYF. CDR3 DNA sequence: TGCGCCAGCAGCTTGGTCGCAGGCACAGATACGCAGTATTTT.

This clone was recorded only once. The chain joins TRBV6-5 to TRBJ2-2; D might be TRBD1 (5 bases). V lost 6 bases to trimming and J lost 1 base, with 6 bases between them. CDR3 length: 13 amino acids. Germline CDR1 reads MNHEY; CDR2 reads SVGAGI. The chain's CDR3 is CASRQVNTGELFF. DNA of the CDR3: TGTGCCAGCAGACAGGTGAACACCGGGGAGCTGTTTTTT.

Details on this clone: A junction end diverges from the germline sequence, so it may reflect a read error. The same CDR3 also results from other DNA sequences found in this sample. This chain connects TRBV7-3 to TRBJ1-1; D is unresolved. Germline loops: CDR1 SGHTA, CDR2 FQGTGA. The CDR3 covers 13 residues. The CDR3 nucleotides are TGCGCCAGCAGCTTAACAGTGAACACTGAAGCTTTCTTT. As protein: CASSLTVNTEAFF.

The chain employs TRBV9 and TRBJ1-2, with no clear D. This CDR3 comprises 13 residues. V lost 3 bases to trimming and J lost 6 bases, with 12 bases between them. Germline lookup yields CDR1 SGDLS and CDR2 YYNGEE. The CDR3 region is CASSAGVVHGYTF. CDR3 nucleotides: TGTGCCAGCAGCGCCGGGGTTGTTCATGGCTACACCTTC. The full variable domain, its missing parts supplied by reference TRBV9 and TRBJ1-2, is DSGVTQTPKHLITATGQRVTLRCSPRSGDLSVYWYQQSLDQGLQFLIQYYNGEERAKGNILERFSAQQFPDLHSELNLSSLELGDSALYFCASSAGVVHGYTFGSGTRLTVV.

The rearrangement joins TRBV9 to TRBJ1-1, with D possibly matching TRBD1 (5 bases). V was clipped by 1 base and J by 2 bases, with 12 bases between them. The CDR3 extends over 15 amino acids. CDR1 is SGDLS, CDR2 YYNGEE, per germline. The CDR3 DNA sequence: TGTGCCAGCAGCGTACAGGGAACACTAAACACTGAAGCTTTCTTT. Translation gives CASSVQGTLNTEAFF.

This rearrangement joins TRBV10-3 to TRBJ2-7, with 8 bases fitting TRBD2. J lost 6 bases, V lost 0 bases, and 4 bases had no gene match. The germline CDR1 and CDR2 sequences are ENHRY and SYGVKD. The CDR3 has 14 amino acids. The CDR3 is CAISESRLAGEQYF. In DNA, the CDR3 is TGTGCCATCAGTGAGTCGAGGCTAGCGGGCGAGCAGTACTTC.

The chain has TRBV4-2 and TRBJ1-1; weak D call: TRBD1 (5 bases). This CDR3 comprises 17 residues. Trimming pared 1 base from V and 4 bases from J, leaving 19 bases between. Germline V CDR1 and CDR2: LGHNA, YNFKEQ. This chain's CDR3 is CASSQVEQGLMLTEAFF. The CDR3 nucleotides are TGTGCCAGCAGCCAAGTAGAGCAGGGTCTGATGCTCACTGAAGCTTTCTTT.

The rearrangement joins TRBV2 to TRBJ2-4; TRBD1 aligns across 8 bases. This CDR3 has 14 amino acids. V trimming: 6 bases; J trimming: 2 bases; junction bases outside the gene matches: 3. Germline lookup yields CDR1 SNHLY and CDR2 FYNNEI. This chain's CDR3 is CASRDRVTKNIQYF. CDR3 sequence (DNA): TGTGCCAGCAGGGACAGGGTTACCAAAAACATTCAGTACTTC.

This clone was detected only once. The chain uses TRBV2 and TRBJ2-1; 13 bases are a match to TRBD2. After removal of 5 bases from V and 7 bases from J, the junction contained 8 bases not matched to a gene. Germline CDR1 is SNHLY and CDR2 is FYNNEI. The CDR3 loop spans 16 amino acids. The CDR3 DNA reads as TGTGCCAGCAGTTATCCGGGACTAGCGGGAAGGAATGAGCAGTTCTTC. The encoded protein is CASSYPGLAGRNEQFF.